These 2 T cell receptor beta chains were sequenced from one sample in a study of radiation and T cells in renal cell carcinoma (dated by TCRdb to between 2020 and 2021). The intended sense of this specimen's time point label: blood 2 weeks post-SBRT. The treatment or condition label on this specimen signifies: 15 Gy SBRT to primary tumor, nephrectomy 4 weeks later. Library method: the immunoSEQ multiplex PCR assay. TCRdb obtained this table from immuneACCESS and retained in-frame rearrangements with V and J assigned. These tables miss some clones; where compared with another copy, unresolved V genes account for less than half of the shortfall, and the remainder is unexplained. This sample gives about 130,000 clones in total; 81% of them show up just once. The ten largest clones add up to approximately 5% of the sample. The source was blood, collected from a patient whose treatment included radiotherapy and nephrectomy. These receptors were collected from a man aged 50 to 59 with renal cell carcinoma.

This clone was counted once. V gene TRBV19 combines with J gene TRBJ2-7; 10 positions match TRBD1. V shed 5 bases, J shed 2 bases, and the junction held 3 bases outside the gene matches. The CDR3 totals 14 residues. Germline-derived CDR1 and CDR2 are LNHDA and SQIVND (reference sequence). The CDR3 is CASSGTGATYEQYF. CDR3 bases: TGTGCCAGTAGTGGGACAGGGGCCACCTACGAGCAGTACTTC.

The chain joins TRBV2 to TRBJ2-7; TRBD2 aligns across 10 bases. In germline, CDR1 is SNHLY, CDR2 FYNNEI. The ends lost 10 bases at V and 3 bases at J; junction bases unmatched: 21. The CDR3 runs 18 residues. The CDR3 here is CAITPLSGRERTFYEQYF. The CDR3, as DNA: TGTGCCATCACCCCATTGAGCGGGAGGGAAAGAACTTTCTACGAGCAGTACTTC.